This T cell receptor (beta chain) was sequenced in a study of cytomegalovirus exposure and HLA in healthy donors. Study conclusions and caveats: Listed as cytomegalovirus-associated were over 150 TCR beta chains.

With 60 Vbeta and 13 Jbeta primers, the PCR was carried out. Assay used: immunoSEQ multiplex PCR; TCRdb lists only in-frame clones, some missing. Of some 160,000 clones listed, 75% to 80% are singletons. All the people who gave samples were healthy bone marrow donors. Between the trimmed V and J ends, which lost 5 bases and 9 bases, there was a span of 11 bases. This CDR3 contains 12 residues. Germline CDR1 reads MDHEN; CDR2 reads SYDVKM. In the case of this clone: Its target is not known.

The source of this sequence is a woman aged 40 to 50 in good health and CMV-seronegative. The V and J genes are TRBV28 and TRBJ2-1; tentative D call: TRBD1 (7 bases). Material for sequencing was PBMCs. CDR3 sequence: CASSQGGSEQFF. The CDR3 DNA follows: TGTGCCAGCAGTCAGGGGGGTAGTGAGCAGTTCTTC.